The sequence of this T cell receptor beta chain was determined in a study of blood T cells in healthy people across ages. V shed 2 bases and J 5 bases; nucleotides not matched to a gene: 13. This CDR3 has 17 residues. Germline values: CDR1 SGHKS, CDR2 YYEKEE (reference sequence). Alongside a J-beta primer mix, a sample-barcoded 5' primer served in a second PCR lasting about 6 to 11 cycles. In TCRdb, the 5' RACE reads were re-called with MiXCR into one record per CDR3 protein. The sample gives some 560,000 distinct CDR3 sequences, approximately 26% of which show up once; about 3.3% is in the top ten. The data also belong to a second study, concerning T cells of mothers and their children.

This chain connects TRBV5-5 to TRBJ2-1, with 7 bases that match TRBD2. This TCR was sampled from a boy between 2 and 10 years old in good health. The sequencing input was blood. Here the CDR3 reads CASSFSEASGDNNEQFF. DNA for the CDR3: TGTGCCAGCAGCTTTTCCGAGGCCAGCGGGGATAACAATGAGCAGTTCTTC.